This T cell receptor (beta chain) was found in a study of PD-L1 blockade in urothelial cancer. Across the whole study: Bladder-origin urothelial cancer in males described twenty-five of the 29 patients. The researchers analyzed blood 3 weeks (second dose) and 6 weeks after treatment start.

Sequencing was performed with immunoSEQ multiplex PCR; in TCRdb, only in-frame clones are kept and a portion is missing. The table has about 88,000 clones, 90% to 95% seen once. Germline V gene lookup returns CDR1 SNHLY and CDR2 FYNNEI. With V trimmed by 10 bases and J by 5 bases, 16 bases remained unmatched. This CDR3 region has 16 residues. Source: PBMCs, taken around atezolizumab (anti-PD-L1) treatment. The receptor was isolated from a man aged 60-69 years with urothelial cancer. The J gene is TRBJ2-3, the V gene TRBV2, with TRBD2 matching 9 bases. The CDR3 protein is CATRKGGGGAGDTQYF. CDR3 nucleotide sequence: TGTGCCACCAGAAAGGGAGGCGGGGGGGCCGGAGATACGCAGTATTTT.